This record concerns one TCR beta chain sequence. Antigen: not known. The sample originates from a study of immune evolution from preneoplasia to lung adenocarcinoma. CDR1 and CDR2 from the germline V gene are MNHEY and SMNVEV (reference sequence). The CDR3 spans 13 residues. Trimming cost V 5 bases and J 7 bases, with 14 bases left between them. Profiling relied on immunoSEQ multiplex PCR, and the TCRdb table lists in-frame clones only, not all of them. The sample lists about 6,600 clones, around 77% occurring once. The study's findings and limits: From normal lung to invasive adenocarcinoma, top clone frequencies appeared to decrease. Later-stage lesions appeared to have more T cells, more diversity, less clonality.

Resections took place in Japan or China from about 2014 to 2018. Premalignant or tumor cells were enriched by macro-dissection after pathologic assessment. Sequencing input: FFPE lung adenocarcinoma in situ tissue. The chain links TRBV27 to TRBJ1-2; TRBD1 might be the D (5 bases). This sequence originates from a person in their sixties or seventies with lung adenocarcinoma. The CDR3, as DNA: TGTGCCAGCAGTCGGGGGGGGGTGGGTGGCTACACCTTC. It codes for CASSRGGVGGYTF.